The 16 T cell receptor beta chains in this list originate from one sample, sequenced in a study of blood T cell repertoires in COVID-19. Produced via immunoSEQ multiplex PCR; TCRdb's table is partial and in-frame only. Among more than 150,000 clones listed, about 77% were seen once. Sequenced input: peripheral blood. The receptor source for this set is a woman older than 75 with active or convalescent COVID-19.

This CDR3 is CASSEFGGTYNSPLHF. The CDR3 DNA follows: TGTGCCAGCAGTGAGTTCGGGGGAACCTATAATTCACCCCTCCACTTT. The chain couples TRBV6-1 to TRBJ1-6, with D tentatively TRBD1 (5 bases). Germline V gene lookup returns CDR1 MNHNS and CDR2 SASEGT. V was trimmed by 3 bases and J by 2 bases, leaving 11 bases between them. CDR3 size: 16 residues.

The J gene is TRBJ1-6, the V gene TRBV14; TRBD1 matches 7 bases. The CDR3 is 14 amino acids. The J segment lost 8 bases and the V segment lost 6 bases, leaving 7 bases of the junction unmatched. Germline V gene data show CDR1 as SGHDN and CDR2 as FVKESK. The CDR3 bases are TGTGCCAGCAGGTCACAGGGGACGCATTCACCCCTCCACTTT. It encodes CASRSQGTHSPLHF.

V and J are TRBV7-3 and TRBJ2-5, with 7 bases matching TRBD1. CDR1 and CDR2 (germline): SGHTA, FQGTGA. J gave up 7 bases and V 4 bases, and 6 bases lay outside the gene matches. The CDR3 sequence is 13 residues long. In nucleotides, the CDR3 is TGTGCCAGCAGCTCCGGGACAGAAGGGACCCAGTACTTC. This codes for CASSSGTEGTQYF.

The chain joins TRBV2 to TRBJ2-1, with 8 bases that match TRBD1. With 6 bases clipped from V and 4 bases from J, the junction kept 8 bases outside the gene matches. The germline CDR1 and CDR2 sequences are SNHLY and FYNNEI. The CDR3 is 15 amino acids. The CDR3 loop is CASSPDRGVYNEQFF. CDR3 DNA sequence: TGTGCCAGCAGCCCAGACAGGGGCGTATACAATGAGCAGTTCTTC. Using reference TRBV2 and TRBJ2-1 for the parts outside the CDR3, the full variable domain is EPEVTQTPSHQVTQMGQEVILRCVPISNHLYFYWYRQILGQKVEFLVSFYNNEISEKSEIFDDQFSVERPDGSNFTLKIRSTKLEDSAMYFCASSPDRGVYNEQFFGPGTRLTVL.

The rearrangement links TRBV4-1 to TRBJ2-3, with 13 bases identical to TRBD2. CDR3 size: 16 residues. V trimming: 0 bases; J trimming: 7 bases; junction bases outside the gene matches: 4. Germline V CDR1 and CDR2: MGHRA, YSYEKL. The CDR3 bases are TGCGCCAGCAGCCAAGAACTAGCGGGGGGGCCAAATACGCAGTATTTT. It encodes CASSQELAGGPNTQYF.

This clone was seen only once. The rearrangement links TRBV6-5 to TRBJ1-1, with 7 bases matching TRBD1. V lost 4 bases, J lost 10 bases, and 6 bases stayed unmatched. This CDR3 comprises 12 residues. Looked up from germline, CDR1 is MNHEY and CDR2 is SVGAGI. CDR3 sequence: CASSFSDRRAFF. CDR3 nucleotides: TGTGCCAGCAGTTTCTCGGACAGGAGAGCTTTCTTT.

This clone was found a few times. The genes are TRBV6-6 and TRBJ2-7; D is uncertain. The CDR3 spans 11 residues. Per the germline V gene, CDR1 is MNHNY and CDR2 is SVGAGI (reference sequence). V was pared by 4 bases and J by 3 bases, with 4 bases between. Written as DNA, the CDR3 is TGTGCCAGCAGTTCTTACTACGAGCAGTACTTC. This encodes CASSSYYEQYF.

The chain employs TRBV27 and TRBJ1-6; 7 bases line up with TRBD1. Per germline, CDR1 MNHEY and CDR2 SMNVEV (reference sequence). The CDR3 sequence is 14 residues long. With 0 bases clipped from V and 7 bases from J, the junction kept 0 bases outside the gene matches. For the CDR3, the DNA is TGTGCCAGCAGTTTATCAGGGGGCAATTCACCCCTCCACTTT. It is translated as CASSLSGGNSPLHF.

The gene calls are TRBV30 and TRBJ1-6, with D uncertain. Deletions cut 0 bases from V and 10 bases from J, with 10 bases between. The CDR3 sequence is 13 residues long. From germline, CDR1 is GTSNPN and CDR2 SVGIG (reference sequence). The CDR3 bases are TGTGCCTGGAGTGTATCGACAAAATCACCCCTCCACTTT. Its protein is CAWSVSTKSPLHF.

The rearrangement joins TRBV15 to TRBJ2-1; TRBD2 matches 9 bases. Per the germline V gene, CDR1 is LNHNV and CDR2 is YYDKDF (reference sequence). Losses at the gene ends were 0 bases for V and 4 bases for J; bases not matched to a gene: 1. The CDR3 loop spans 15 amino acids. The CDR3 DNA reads TGTGCCACCAGCAGAGAAGCGGGGGGATACAATGAGCAGTTCTTC. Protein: CATSREAGGYNEQFF.

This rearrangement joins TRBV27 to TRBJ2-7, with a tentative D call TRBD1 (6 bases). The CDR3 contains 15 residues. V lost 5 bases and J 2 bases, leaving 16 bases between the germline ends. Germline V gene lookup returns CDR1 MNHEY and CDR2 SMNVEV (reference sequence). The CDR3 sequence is CASSRRRTETYEQYF. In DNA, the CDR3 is TGTGCCAGCAGTCGCAGACGGACAGAGACCTACGAGCAGTACTTC.

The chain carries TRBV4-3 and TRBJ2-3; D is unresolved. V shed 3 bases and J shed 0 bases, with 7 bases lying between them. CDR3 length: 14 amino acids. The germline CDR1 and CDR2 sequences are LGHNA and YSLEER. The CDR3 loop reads CASSHPTSTDTQYF. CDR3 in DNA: TGCGCCAGCAGCCATCCTACTAGCACAGATACGCAGTATTTT.

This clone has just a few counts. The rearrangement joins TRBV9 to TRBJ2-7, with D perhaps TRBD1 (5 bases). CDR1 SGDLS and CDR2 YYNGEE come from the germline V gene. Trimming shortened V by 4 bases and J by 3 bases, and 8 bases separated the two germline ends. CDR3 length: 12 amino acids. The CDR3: CASSTDSYEQYF. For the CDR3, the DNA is TGTGCCAGCAGCACCGACAGCTACGAGCAGTACTTC.

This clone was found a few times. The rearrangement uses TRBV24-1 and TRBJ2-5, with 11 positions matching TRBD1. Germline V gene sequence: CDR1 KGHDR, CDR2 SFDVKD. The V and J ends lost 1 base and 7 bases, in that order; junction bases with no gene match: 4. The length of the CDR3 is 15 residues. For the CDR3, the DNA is TGTGCCACCAGTGATTTAGGACAGGGGGCGGGGACCCAGTACTTC. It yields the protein CATSDLGQGAGTQYF.

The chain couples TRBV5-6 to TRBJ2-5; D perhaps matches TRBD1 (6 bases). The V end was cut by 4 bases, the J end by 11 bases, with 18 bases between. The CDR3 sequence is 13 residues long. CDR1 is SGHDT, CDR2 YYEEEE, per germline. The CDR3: CASSPSGHPGQYF. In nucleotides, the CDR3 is TGTGCCAGCAGCCCTTCGGGACACCCGGGACAGTACTTC.

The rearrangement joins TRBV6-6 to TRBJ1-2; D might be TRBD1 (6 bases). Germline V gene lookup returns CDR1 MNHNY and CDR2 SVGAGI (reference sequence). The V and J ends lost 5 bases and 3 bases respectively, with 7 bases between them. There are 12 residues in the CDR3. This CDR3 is CASSPGDYGYTF. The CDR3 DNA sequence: TGTGCCAGCAGTCCAGGGGACTATGGCTACACCTTC.